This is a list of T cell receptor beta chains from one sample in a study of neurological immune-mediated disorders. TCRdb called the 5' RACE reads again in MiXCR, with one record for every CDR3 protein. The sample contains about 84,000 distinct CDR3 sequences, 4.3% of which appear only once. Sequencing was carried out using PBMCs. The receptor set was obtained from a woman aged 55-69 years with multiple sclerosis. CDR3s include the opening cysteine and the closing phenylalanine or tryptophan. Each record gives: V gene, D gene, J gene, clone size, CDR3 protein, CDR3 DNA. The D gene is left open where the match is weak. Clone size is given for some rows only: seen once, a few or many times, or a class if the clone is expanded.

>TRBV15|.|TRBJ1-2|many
CATSRVKTPIYGYTF
TGTGCCACCAGCAGGGTCAAGACACCGATTTATGGCTACACCTTC
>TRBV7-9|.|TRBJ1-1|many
CASTSGAEAFF
TGTGCCAGCACCTCGGGGGCTGAAGCTTTCTTT
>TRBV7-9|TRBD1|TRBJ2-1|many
CASSFPGQGARGQFF
TGTGCCAGCAGCTTCCCGGGACAGGGGGCGCGGGGTCAGTTCTTC
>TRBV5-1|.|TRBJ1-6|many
CASSLEGVKSYNSPLHF
TGCGCCAGCAGCTTGGAAGGGGTCAAATCCTATAATTCACCCCTCCACTTT
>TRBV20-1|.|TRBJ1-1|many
CSARLQGVMNTEAFF
TGCAGTGCTAGACTTCAAGGGGTAATGAACACTGAAGCTTTCTTT
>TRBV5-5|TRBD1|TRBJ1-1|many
CASRTGTGVRTEAFF
TGTGCCAGCAGAACCGGGACAGGGGTCCGCACTGAAGCTTTCTTT
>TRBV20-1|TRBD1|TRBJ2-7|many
CSASRDRGRGGEQYF
TGCAGTGCTAGCCGGGACAGGGGGCGTGGAGGCGAGCAGTACTTC
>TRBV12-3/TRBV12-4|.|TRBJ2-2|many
CASSPDWTGNTGELFF
TGTGCCAGCAGTCCGGACTGGACCGGGAACACCGGGGAGCTGTTTTTT
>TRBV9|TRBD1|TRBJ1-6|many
CASSVGQGANNSPLHF
TGTGCCAGCAGCGTGGGACAGGGGGCTAATAATTCACCCCTCCACTTT
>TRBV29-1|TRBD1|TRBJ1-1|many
CSVQARDRGLNTEAFF
TGCAGCGTGCAGGCCCGGGACAGGGGATTGAACACTGAAGCTTTCTTT
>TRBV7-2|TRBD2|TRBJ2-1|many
CASSPIAGVYYNEQFF
TGTGCCAGCAGCCCGATAGCGGGGGTTTACTACAATGAGCAGTTCTTC
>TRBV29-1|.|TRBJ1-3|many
CSVSRELGGNTIYF
TGCAGCGTTTCCAGGGAGCTCGGAGGAAACACCATATATTTT
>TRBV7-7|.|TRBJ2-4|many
CASSPTLGDKNIQYF
TGTGCTAGCAGCCCCACCTTGGGGGACAAAAACATTCAGTACTTC
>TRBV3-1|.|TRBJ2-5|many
CASSQDGLAQETQYF
TGTGCCAGCAGCCAAGATGGCCTAGCCCAAGAGACCCAGTACTTC
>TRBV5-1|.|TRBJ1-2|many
CASSLDMAYGYTF
TGCGCCAGCAGCTTGGATATGGCCTATGGCTACACCTTC
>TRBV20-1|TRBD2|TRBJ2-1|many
CSARDPNSGGDNEQFF
TGCAGTGCTAGAGATCCGAATAGCGGGGGGGACAATGAGCAGTTCTTC
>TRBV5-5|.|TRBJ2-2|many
CASSLTVVGLTPGELFF
TGTGCCAGCAGCTTGACGGTAGTCGGACTAACTCCCGGGGAGCTGTTTTTT
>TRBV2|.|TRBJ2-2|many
CASSWLVFTGELFF
TGTGCCAGCAGTTGGCTAGTGTTCACCGGGGAGCTGTTTTTT
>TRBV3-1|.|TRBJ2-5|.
CASSQVVSRRKETQYF
TGTGCCAGCAGCCAAGTAGTCTCGAGAAGGAAAGAGACCCAGTACTTC
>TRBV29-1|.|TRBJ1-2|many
CSAEGVESGYTF
TGCAGCGCCGAAGGGGTCGAGAGTGGCTACACCTTC
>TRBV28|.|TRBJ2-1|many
CASSWQSNEQFF
TGTGCCAGCAGTTGGCAGAGCAATGAGCAGTTCTTC
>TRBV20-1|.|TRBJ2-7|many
CSASGRAYEQYF
TGCAGTGCTAGTGGCCGAGCCTACGAGCAGTACTTC
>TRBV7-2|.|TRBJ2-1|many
CASSFAGGYNEQFF
TGTGCCAGCAGCTTTGCGGGTGGGTACAATGAGCAGTTCTTC
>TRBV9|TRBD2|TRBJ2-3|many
CASSVAERGGSGDTQYF
TGTGCCAGCAGCGTAGCTGAGCGGGGGGGGTCGGGAGATACGCAGTATTTT
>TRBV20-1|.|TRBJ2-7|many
CSARRTGYEQYF
TGCAGTGCGCGGCGGACGGGCTACGAGCAGTACTTC
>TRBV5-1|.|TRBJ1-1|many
CASRLGDLNTEAFF
TGCGCCAGCAGATTAGGGGACTTGAACACTGAAGCTTTCTTT
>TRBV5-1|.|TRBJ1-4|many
CASSLIPSNEKLFF
TGCGCCAGCAGCTTGATACCGAGTAATGAAAAACTGTTTTTT
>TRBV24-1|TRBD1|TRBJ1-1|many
CATSDPGQENTEAFF
TGTGCCACCAGTGACCCGGGACAGGAGAACACTGAAGCTTTCTTT
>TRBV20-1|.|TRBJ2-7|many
CSARGGAGYEQYF
TGCAGTGCTAGAGGGGGCGCGGGCTACGAGCAGTACTTC
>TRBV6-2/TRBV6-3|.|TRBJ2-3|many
CASSYSGREVADTQYF
TGTGCCAGCAGTTACTCGGGGCGGGAAGTGGCAGATACGCAGTATTTT
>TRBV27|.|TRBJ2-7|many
CASSTSFIDVYEQYF
TGTGCCAGCAGTACCTCATTCATCGACGTGTACGAGCAGTACTTC